This record concerns one T cell receptor (beta chain) sequence. Its antigen is not known. This entry belongs to a study of response to subunit inactivated influenza vaccine. The V and J ends lost 4 bases and 4 bases respectively, with 14 bases between them. The CDR3 has 14 amino acids. The germline gives CDR1 SGHRS, CDR2 YFSETQ. One entry per CDR3 protein, called by TCRdb with MiXCR from the RT-PCR reads. This sample has about half a million distinct CDR3 sequences, with over 9.5% found just once. Study results and limitations: After each seasonal influenza vaccination, few new T cells are recruited, the authors suggested.

The rearrangement joins TRBV5-1 to TRBJ1-2; perhaps TRBD1 as D (6 bases). The receptor was derived from a man between 45 and 60 years old who received an inactivated influenza vaccine. This specimen was PBMCs from blood, taken more than 35 days after vaccination. The CDR3 region has the DNA TGCGCCAGCAGCACCTCTACAGGGACCTATGGCTACACCTTC. Its translation: CASSTSTGTYGYTF.